The 20 T cell receptor beta chains presented below share a single source sample, sequenced in a study of T cells in Graves' hyperthyroidism and ophthalmopathy. RNA transcripts served as the template for amplifying TCR beta CDR3 regions. The HTBI primer set drove a first-round RT-PCR of the TCR CDR3. Each CDR3 protein gets one entry after TCRdb re-called the multiplex PCR reads with MiXCR. In the table there are about 210,000 distinct CDR3 sequences, under 20% of which are singletons. Material for sequencing was blood. All receptors derive from a man aged 50 to 59 with Graves' hyperthyroidism.

At least ten counts were recorded for this clonotype. V gene TRBV28 combines with J gene TRBJ1-5, with 7 bases matching TRBD1. This CDR3 has 16 residues. Germline-derived CDR1 and CDR2 are MDHEN and SYDVKM. V lost 3 bases and J lost 7; bases outside the gene matches: 12. This CDR3 is CASSFFVKGAWQPQHF. The CDR3 region has the DNA TGTGCCAGCAGTTTTTTTGTGAAGGGGGCTTGGCAGCCCCAGCATTTT.

The gene calls are TRBV4-2 and TRBJ1-5; a possible D gene is TRBD1 (5 bases). Germline CDR1 reads LGHNA; CDR2 reads YNFKEQ. Trimming removed 1 base from V and 0 bases from J, with 10 bases in between. CDR3 size: 16 residues. The CDR3 DNA sequence: TGTGCCAGCAGCCAAGGTGAAGGGGATAGCAATCAGCCCCAGCATTTT. This codes for CASSQGEGDSNQPQHF.

This clonotype was counted at least ten times. The chain employs TRBV6-1 and TRBJ2-1; no reliable D call. The ends were cut back, 6 bases at V and 7 bases at J, with 10 bases in the middle. CDR1 MNHNS and CDR2 SASEGT come from the germline V gene. The CDR3 is 12 residues long. Written as DNA, the CDR3 is TGTGCCAGCAGCCAAGGGTGGAATGAGCAGTTCTTC. It codes for CASSQGWNEQFF.

This clonotype came up a few times. The rearrangement joins TRBV10-2 to TRBJ2-1; the D gene is possibly TRBD2 (6 bases). The CDR3 extends over 16 amino acids. The V end was cut by 6 bases, the J end by 1 base, with 16 bases between. Germline-derived CDR1 and CDR2 are WSHSY and SAAADI. The CDR3 sequence: CASRRTRAGSYNEQFF. The CDR3, as DNA: TGCGCCAGCAGGAGGACTCGGGCGGGGTCCTACAATGAGCAGTTCTTC.

This clonotype occurred many times. This chain uses TRBV15 with TRBJ2-7; TRBD2 matches at 9 bases. With V trimmed by 8 bases and J by 5 bases, 10 bases remained unmatched. The CDR3 contains 14 residues. Germline CDR1 LNHNV, CDR2 YYDKDF (reference sequence). The CDR3 is CATSEREAVNEQYF. The CDR3 DNA sequence: TGTGCCACCTCGGAGCGGGAGGCCGTTAACGAGCAGTACTTC.

This clonotype was detected many times. The chain uses TRBV28 and TRBJ2-1; no clear D. Trimming left V 6 bases short and J 5 bases short, with 20 bases between. The CDR3 sequence is 16 residues long. Per germline, CDR1 MDHEN and CDR2 SYDVKM. The CDR3 nucleotides read TGTGCCAGCAGCCCCCTGACCGGGTCTATGCACAATGAGCAGTTCTTC. It specifies CASSPLTGSMHNEQFF.

This clonotype was observed a few times. V usage is TRBV7-9 and J usage is TRBJ2-7; D call uncertain. CDR1 SEHNR and CDR2 FQNEAQ come from the germline V gene (reference sequence). This CDR3 spans 14 amino acids. Trimming left V 5 bases short and J 1 base short, with 12 bases between. The CDR3 reads CASSPRWASYEQYF. CDR3 in DNA: TGTGCCAGCAGCCCGCGGTGGGCTTCCTACGAGCAGTACTTC.

This clonotype was recorded many times. The chain recombines TRBV28 with TRBJ2-1; weak D call: TRBD1 (5 bases). With 7 bases removed from V and 8 bases from J, the gap between germline ends came to 18 bases. The CDR3 extends over 14 amino acids. Germline CDR1 reads MDHEN; CDR2 reads SYDVKM. The chain's CDR3 is CASTPGFPGHEQFF. DNA for the CDR3: TGTGCCAGCACCCCAGGGTTTCCGGGTCATGAGCAGTTCTTC.

This clonotype was counted ten times or more. V and J are TRBV2 and TRBJ2-1, with TRBD2 matching 7 bases. CDR3 size: 14 residues. Germline V lookup: CDR1 SNHLY, CDR2 FYNNEI. Trimming took 6 bases from V and 8 from J; bases not matched to a gene: 10. CDR3 protein: CASSRTSGRDEQFF. Here the CDR3 DNA reads TGTGCCAGCAGCCGGACTAGTGGGAGGGATGAGCAGTTCTTC.

The chain combines TRBV20-1 with TRBJ2-2, with D unclear. The CDR3 loop spans 13 amino acids. CDR1 and CDR2 (germline): DFQATT, SNEGSKA (reference sequence). V was clipped by 3 bases and J by 6 bases, with 11 bases between them. CDR3 region: CSASTRGSGELFF. In DNA, the CDR3 is TGCAGTGCTAGTACCAGAGGATCCGGGGAGCTGTTTTTT.

This clonotype was found many times. V and J are TRBV7-9 and TRBJ2-7; D gene unclear. The V end lost 2 bases, the J end lost 6 bases, and 11 bases lay between the germline ends. The germline V gene has CDR1 SEHNR and CDR2 FQNEAQ (reference sequence). The length of the CDR3 is 13 residues. CDR3 amino acids: CASSLPGQFEQYF. The CDR3, as DNA: TGTGCCAGCAGCTTACCCGGGCAGTTCGAGCAGTACTTC. The full variable domain, in which reference TRBV7-9 and TRBJ2-7 provide the parts outside the CDR3, is DTGVSQNPRHKITKRGQNVTFRCDPISEHNRLYWYRQTLGQGPEFLTYFQNEAQLEKSRLLSDRFSAERPKGSFSTLEIQRTEQGDSAMYLCASSLPGQFEQYFGPGTRLTVT.

In the case of this clonotype: This clone may be a read error of a much larger clone one base away. The V gene is TRBV18, the J gene TRBJ2-7; TRBD1 matches at 7 bases. Trimming took 2 bases from V and 9 from J; bases not matched to a gene: 10. The CDR3 length is 14 residues. CDR1 is KGHSH and CDR2 is LQKENI in the germline V gene. The CDR3 reads CASSPGPGGGGQYF. The CDR3 nucleotides read TGTGCCAGCTCACCAGGCCCAGGGGGTGGCGGGCAGTACTTC.

This clonotype has at least ten counts. V usage is TRBV3-1 and J usage is TRBJ1-2; TRBD1 might be the D (5 bases). Trimming shortened V by 0 bases and J by 8 bases, and 13 bases separated the two germline ends. Germline CDR1 LGHDT, CDR2 YNNKEL (reference sequence). The length of the CDR3 is 14 residues. CDR3 DNA sequence: TGTGCCAGCAGCCAAGACGTCAGGGCAGGGGGCTACACCTTC. This translates into CASSQDVRAGGYTF.

This clonotype was detected a few times. The genes are TRBV6-5 and TRBJ1-4, with D possibly TRBD1 on 5 matching bases. This CDR3 is built from 14 residues. The V end lost 2 bases, the J end lost 2 bases, and 6 bases lay between the germline ends. Germline CDR1 and CDR2: MNHEY and SVGAGI. In DNA form, the CDR3 reads TGTGCCAGCAGTTACGGGGGTACTAATGAAAAACTGTTTTTT. This gives the protein CASSYGGTNEKLFF.

The V gene is TRBV3-1, the J gene TRBJ1-4, with 11 bases fitting TRBD1. V lost 3 bases and J lost 7; bases outside the gene matches: 7. CDR3 size: 16 residues. Looked up from germline, CDR1 is LGHDT and CDR2 is YNNKEL (reference sequence). CDR3 sequence reads: CASSHVTGTGGEKLFF. In DNA form, the CDR3 reads TGTGCCAGCAGCCATGTCACCGGGACAGGGGGTGAAAAACTGTTTTTT.

This clonotype was picked up many times. The rearrangement uses TRBV27 and TRBJ2-7; D uncertain. The CDR3 totals 15 residues. Germline V gene sequence: CDR1 MNHEY, CDR2 SMNVEV (reference sequence). Between the trimmed V and J ends, which lost 2 bases and 2 bases, there was a span of 13 bases. CDR3 bases: TGTGCCAGCAGTTTAACTCGCATAGCCCCCTACGAGCAGTACTTC. This sequence encodes CASSLTRIAPYEQYF.

The chain's CDR3 is CSVAPTGARTDTQYF. The CDR3, as DNA: TGCAGCGTTGCCCCGACAGGGGCAAGGACAGATACGCAGTATTTT. The J gene is TRBJ2-3, the V gene TRBV29-1, with 8 positions matching TRBD1. Trimming removed 4 bases from V and 3 bases from J; junction bases left unmatched: 9. The CDR3 covers 15 residues. Germline V gives CDR1 SQVTM, CDR2 ANQGSEA.

This clonotype was recorded many times. V gene TRBV7-2 combines with J gene TRBJ2-1; TRBD2 matches 8 bases. J was trimmed by 6 bases and V by 5 bases; bases with no gene match: 6. CDR3 length: 14 amino acids. Germline V gene data show CDR1 as SGHTA and CDR2 as FQGNSA. CDR3 region: CASSKGLEVNEQFF. The CDR3 DNA follows: TGTGCCAGCAGCAAGGGACTAGAAGTCAATGAGCAGTTCTTC.

V gene TRBV30 combines with J gene TRBJ2-7, with a weak D call TRBD1 (5 bases). Trimming cost V 2 bases and J 6 bases, with 14 bases left between them. The CDR3 is 13 residues long. The germline V gene encodes CDR1 GTSNPN and CDR2 SVGIG (reference sequence). CDR3 amino acids: CAWSLGHGSEQYF. In DNA form, the CDR3 reads TGTGCCTGGAGTTTAGGACACGGCTCCGAGCAGTACTTC.

This clonotype was counted many times. The chain carries TRBV28 and TRBJ2-3; possible D gene TRBD1, 6 bases. The V and J ends lost 3 bases and 4 bases respectively, with 14 bases between them. The CDR3 spans 15 residues. The germline CDR1 and CDR2 sequences are MDHEN and SYDVKM. The CDR3 DNA follows: TGTGCCAGCAGTTTCCCCGGGGCAGGGGCAGATACGCAGTATTTT. This sequence encodes CASSFPGAGADTQYF.